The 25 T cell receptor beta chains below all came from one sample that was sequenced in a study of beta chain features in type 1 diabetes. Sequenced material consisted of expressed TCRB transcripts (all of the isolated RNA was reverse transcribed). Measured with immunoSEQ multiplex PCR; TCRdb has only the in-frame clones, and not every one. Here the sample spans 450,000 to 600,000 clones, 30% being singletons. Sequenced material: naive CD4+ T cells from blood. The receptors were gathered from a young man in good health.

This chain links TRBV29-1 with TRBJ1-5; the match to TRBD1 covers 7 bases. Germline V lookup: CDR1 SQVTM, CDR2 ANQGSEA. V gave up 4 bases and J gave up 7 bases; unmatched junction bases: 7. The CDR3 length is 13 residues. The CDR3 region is CSVATGVGQPQHF. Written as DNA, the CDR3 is TGCAGCGTTGCCACAGGGGTGGGGCAGCCCCAGCATTTT.

The CDR3 coding sequence is TGTGCCAGCAGTGAAGCGTGGCAGGGGTCTTCCTACGAGCAGTACTTC. This sequence encodes CASSEAWQGSSYEQYF. The J gene is TRBJ2-7, the V gene TRBV6-1; D is possibly TRBD1 (6 bases). Trimming removed 0 bases from V and 1 base from J, with 13 bases in between. This CDR3 is 16 amino acids long. From germline, CDR1 is MNHNS and CDR2 SASEGT.

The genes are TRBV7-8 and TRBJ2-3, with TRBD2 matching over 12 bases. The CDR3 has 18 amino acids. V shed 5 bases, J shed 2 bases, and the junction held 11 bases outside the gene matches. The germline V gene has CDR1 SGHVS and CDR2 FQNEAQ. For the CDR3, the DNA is TGTGCCAGCAGCCCTGGGACTAGCGGGTCCCTCAACACAGATACGCAGTATTTT. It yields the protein CASSPGTSGSLNTDTQYF.

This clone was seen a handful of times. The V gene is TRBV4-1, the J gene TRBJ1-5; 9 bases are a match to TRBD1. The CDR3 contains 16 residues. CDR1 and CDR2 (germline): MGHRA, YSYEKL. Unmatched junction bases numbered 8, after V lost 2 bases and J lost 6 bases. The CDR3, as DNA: TGCGCCAGCAGCCAACTGGGACAGGGAGGGCGTCAGCCCCAGCATTTT. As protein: CASSQLGQGGRQPQHF.

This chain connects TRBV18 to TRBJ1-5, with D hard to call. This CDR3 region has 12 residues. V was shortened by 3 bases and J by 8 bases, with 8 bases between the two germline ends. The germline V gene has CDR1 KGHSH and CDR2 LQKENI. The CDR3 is CASSPSNEPQHF. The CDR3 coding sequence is TGTGCCAGCTCACCGTCGAATGAGCCCCAGCATTTT. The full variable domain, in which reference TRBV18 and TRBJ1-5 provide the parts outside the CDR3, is NAGVMQNPRHLVRRRGQEARLRCSPMKGHSHVYWYRQLPEEGLKFMVYLQKENIIDESGMPKERFSAEFPKEGPSILRIQQVVRGDSAAYFCASSPSNEPQHFGDGTRLSIL.

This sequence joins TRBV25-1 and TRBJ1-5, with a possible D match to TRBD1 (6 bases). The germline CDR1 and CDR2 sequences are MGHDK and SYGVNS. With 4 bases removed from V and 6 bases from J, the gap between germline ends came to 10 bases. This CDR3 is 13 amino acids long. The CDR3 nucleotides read TGTGCCAGCAGTGCCAGGGGCAGTCAGCCCCAGCATTTT. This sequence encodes CASSARGSQPQHF. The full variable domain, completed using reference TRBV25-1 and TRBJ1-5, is EADIYQTPRYLVIGTGKKITLECSQTMGHDKMYWYQQDPGMELHLIHYSYGVNSTEKGDLSSESTVSRIRTEHFPLTLESARPSHTSQYLCASSARGSQPQHFGDGTRLSIL.

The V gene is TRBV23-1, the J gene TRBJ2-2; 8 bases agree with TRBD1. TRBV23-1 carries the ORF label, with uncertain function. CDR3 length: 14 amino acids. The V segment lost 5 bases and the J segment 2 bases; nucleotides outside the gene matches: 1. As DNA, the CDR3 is TGCGCCAGCAGTACAGGGGGAAACACCGGGGAGCTGTTTTTT. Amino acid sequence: CASSTGGNTGELFF.

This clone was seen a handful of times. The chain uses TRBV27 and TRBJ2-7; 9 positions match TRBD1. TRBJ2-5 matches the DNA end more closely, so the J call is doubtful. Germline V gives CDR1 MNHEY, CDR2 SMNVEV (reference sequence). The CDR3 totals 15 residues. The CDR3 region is CASSTGQGRVETQYF. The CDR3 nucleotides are TGTGCCAGCAGTACCGGACAGGGGCGGGTAGAGACCCAGTACTTC.

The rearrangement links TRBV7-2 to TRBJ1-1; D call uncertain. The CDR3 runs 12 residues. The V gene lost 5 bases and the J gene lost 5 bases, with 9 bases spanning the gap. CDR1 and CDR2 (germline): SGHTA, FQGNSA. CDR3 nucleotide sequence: TGTGCCAGCAGCCAAAGATATACTGAAGCTTTCTTT. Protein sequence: CASSQRYTEAFF.

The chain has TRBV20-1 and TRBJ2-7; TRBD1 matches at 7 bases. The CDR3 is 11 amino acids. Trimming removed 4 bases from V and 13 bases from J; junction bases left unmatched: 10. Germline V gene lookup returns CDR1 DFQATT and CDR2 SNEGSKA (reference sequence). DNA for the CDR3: TGCAGTGCTAAGACAGGGTTGGATAAATACTTC. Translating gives CSAKTGLDKYF.

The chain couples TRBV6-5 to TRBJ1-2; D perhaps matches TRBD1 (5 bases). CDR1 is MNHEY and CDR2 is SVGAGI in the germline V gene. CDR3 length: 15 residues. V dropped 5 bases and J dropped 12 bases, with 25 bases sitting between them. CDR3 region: CASSRYGTDTMANTF. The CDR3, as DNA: TGTGCCAGCAGTCGGTACGGGACCGACACTATGGCTAACACCTTC.

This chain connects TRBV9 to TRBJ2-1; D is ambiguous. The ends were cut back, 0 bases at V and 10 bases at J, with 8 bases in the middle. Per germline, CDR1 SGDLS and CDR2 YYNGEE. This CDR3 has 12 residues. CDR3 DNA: TGTGCCAGCAGCGTAGGGTCTAACGAGCAGTTCTTC. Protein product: CASSVGSNEQFF.

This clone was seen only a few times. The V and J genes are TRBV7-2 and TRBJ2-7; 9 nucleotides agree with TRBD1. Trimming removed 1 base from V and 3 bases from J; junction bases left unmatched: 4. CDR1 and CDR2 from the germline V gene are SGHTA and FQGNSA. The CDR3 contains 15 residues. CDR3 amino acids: CASSLVLGQGYEQYF. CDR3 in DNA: TGTGCCAGCAGCTTAGTACTGGGACAGGGCTACGAGCAGTACTTC.

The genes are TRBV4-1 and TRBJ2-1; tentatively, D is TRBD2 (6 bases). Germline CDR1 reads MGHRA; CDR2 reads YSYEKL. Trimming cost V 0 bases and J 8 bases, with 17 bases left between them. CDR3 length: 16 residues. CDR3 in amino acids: CASSQELLAGSYEQFF. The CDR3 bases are TGCGCCAGCAGCCAAGAGTTACTAGCTGGGAGTTATGAGCAGTTCTTC.

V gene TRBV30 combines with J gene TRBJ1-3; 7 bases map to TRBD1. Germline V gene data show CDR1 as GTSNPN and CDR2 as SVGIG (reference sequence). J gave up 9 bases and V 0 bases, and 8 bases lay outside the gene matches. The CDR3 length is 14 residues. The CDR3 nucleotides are TGTGCCTGGAGTGTACGACAGGGTTTTGCCACCATATATTTT. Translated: CAWSVRQGFATIYF.

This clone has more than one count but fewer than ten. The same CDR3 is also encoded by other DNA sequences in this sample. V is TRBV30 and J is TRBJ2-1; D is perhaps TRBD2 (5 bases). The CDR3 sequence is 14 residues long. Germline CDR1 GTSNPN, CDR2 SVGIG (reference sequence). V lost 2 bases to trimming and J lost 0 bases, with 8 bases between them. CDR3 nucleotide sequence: TGTGCCTGGAGTAGAGGGCGCTCCTACAATGAGCAGTTCTTC. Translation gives CAWSRGRSYNEQFF.

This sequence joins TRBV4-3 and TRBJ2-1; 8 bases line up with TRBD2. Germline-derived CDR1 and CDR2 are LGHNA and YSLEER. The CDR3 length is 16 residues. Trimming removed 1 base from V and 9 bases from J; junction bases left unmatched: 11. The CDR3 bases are TGCGCCAGCAGCCAAGTCCGAGCGGGAGATAGAGGTGAGCAGTTCTTC. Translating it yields CASSQVRAGDRGEQFF.

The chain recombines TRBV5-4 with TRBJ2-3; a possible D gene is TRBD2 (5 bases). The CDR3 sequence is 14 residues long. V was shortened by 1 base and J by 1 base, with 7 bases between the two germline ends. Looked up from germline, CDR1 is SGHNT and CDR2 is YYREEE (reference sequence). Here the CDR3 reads CASSLQAGTDTQYF. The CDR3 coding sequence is TGTGCCAGCAGCTTGCAAGCGGGCACAGATACGCAGTATTTT.

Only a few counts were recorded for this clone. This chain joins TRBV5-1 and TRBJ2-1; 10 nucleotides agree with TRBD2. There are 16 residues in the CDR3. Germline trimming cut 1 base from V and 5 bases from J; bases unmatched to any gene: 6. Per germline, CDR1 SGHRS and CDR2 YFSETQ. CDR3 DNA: TGCGCCAGCAGCTTGTCTACTAGCGGGAACCACAATGAGCAGTTCTTC. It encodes CASSLSTSGNHNEQFF.

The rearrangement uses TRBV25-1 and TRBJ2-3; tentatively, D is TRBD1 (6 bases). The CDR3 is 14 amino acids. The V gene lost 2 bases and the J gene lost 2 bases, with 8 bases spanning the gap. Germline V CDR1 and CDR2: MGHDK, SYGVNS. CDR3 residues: CASSEQGHTDTQYF. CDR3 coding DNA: TGTGCCAGCAGTGAACAGGGACACACAGATACGCAGTATTTT.

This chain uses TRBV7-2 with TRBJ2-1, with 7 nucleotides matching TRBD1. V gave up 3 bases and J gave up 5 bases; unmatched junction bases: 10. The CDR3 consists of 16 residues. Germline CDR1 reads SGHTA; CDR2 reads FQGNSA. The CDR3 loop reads CASSFPGTVLNNEQFF. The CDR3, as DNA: TGTGCCAGCAGCTTCCCCGGGACAGTCTTAAACAATGAGCAGTTCTTC.

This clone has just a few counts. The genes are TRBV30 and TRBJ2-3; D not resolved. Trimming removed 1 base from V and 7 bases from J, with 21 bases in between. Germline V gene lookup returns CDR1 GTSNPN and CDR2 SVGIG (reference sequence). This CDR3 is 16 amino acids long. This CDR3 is CAWSGRRGGSEYTQYF. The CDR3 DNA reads TGTGCCTGGAGTGGGAGAAGAGGCGGTTCTGAATATACGCAGTATTTT.

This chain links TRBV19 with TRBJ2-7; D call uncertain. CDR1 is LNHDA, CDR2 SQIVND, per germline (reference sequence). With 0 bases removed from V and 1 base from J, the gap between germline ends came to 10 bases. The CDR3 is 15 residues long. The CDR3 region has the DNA TGTGCCAGTAGTATAGATGGCCAGCTGTCCTACGAGCAGTACTTC. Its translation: CASSIDGQLSYEQYF.

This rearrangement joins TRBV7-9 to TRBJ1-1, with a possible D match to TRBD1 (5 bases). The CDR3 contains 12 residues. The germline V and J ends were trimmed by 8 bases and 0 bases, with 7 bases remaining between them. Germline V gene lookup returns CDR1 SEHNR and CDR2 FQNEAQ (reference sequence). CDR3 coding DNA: TGTGCCAGCGGGGCTATGAACACTGAAGCTTTCTTT. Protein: CASGAMNTEAFF.

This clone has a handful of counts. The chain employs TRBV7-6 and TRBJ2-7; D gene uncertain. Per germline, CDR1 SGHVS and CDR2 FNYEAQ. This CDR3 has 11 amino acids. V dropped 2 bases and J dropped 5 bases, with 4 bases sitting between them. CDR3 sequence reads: CASSLRDEQYF. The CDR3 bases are TGTGCCAGCAGCTTAAGGGACGAGCAGTACTTC.